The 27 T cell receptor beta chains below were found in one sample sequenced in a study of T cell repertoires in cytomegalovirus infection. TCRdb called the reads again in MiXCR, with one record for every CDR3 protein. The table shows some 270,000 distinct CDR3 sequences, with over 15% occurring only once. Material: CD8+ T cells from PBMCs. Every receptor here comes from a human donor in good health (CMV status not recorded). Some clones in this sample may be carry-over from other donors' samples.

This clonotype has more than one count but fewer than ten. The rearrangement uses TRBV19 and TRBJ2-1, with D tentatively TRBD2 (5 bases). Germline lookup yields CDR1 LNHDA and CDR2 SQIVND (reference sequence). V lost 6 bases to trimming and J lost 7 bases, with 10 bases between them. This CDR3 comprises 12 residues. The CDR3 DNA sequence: TGTGCCAGTAGCCAAGGACTTAATGAGCAGTTCTTC. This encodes CASSQGLNEQFF.

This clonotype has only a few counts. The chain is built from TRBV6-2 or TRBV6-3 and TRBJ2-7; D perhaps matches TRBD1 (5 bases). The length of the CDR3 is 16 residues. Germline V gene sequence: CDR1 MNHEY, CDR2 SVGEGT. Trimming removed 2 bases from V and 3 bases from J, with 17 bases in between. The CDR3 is CASSYPPRATIYEQYF. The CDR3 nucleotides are TGTGCCAGCAGTTACCCCCCCAGGGCGACGATCTACGAGCAGTACTTC.

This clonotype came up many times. The CDR3, as DNA: TGTGCCAGCAGCTCTACATTTAGCTACAATGAGCAGTTCTTC. Translation gives CASSSTFSYNEQFF. The J gene is TRBJ2-1, the V gene TRBV7-9; D unresolved. The CDR3 is 14 amino acids. V lost 4 bases and J lost 3, with 10 bases in between. The germline gives CDR1 SEHNR, CDR2 FQNEAQ (reference sequence). The complete variable domain, with remaining parts taken from reference TRBV7-9 and TRBJ2-1, reads DTGVSQNPRHKITKRGQNVTFRCDPISEHNRLYWYRQTLGQGPEFLTYFQNEAQLEKSRLLSDRFSAERPKGSFSTLEIQRTEQGDSAMYLCASSSTFSYNEQFFGPGTRLTVL.

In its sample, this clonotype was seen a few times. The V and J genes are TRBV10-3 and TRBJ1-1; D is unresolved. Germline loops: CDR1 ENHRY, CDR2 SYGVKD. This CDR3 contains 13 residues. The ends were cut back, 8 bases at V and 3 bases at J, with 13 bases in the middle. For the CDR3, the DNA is TGTGCCATCGCCGGGGTTCAGGACACTGAAGCTTTCTTT. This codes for CAIAGVQDTEAFF.

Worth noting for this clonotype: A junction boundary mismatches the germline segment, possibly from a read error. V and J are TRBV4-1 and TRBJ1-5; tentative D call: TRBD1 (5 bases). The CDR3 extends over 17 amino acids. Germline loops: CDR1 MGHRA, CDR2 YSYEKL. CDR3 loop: CASSQAYGRGGNQPQHF. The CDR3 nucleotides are TGTGCCAGCAGCCAAGCTTATGGGAGAGGGGGCAATCAGCCCCAGCATTTT.

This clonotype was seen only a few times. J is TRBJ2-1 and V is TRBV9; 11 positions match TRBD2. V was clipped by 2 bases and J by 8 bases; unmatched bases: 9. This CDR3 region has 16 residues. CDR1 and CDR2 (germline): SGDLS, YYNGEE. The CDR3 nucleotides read TGTGCCAGCAGCGTGGAGGTTAGCGGGGGGGCGGATGAGCAGTTCTTC. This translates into CASSVEVSGGADEQFF. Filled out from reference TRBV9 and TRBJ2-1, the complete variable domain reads DSGVTQTPKHLITATGQRVTLRCSPRSGDLSVYWYQQSLDQGLQFLIQYYNGEERAKGNILERFSAQQFPDLHSELNLSSLELGDSALYFCASSVEVSGGADEQFFGPGTRLTVL.

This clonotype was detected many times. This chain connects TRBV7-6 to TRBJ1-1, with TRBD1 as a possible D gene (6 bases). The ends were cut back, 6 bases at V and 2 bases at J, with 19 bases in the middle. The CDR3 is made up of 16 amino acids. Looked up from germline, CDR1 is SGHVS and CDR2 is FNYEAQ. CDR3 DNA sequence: TGTGCCAGCAGTCGCGCCCCCGGGACAACCAACACTGAAGCTTTCTTT. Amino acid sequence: CASSRAPGTTNTEAFF.

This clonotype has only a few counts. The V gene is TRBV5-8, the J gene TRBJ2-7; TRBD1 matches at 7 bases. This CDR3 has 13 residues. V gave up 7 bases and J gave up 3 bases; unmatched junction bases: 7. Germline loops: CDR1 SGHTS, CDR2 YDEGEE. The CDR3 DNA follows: TGTGCCAGCTTTCCGGGACAGTTCTACGAGCAGTACTTC. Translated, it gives CASFPGQFYEQYF.

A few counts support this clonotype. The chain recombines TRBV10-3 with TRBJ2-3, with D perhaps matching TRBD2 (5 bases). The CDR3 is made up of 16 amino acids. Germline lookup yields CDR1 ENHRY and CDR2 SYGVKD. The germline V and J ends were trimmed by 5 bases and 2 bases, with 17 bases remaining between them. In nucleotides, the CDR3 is TGTGCCATCAGTCCGGCTGGACTTCCCAACACAGATACGCAGTATTTT. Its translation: CAISPAGLPNTDTQYF.

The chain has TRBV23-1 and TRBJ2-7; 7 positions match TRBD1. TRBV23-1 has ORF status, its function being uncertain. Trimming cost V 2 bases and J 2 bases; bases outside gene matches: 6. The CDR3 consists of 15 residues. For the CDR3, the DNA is TGCGCCAGCAGTCAAGGTCAGGGACAGACCTACGAGCAGTACTTC. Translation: CASSQGQGQTYEQYF.

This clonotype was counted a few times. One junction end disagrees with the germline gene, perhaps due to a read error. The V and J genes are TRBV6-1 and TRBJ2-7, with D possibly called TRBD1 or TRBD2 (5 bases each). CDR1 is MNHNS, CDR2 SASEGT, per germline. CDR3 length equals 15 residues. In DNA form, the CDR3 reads TGTGCCAGCAGTGTCCAGAGGGGCTCCTCCCACGAGCAGTACTTC. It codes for CASSVQRGSSHEQYF.

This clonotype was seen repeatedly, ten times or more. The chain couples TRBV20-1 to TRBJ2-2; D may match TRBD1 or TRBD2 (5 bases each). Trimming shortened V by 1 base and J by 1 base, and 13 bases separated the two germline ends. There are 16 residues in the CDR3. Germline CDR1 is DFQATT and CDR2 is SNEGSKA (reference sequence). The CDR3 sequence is CSARGPGLLNTGELFF. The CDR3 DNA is TGCAGTGCTAGAGGACCGGGGCTTCTGAACACCGGGGAGCTGTTTTTT.

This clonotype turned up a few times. CDR3 residues: CSVEAVAGDTIYF. The CDR3 DNA reads TGCAGCGTTGAAGCCGTCGCAGGGGACACCATATATTTT. V is TRBV29-1 and J is TRBJ1-3, with D maybe TRBD1 (6 bases). Trimming cost V 1 base and J 8 bases, with 12 bases left between them. This CDR3 is 13 amino acids long. The germline CDR1 and CDR2 sequences are SQVTM and ANQGSEA.

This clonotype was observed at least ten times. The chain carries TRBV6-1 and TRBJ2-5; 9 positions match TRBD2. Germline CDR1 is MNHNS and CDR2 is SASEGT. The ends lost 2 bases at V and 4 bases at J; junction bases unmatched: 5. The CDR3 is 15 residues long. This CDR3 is CASSESAGGLETQYF. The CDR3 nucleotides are TGTGCCAGCAGTGAATCGGCGGGGGGGTTAGAGACCCAGTACTTC.

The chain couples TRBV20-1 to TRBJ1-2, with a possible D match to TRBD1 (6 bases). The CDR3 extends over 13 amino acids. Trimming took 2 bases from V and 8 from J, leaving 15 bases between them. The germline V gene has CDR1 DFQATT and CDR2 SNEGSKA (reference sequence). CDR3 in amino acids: CSARSQGLRGYTF. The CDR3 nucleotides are TGCAGTGCTAGATCTCAGGGGCTTAGGGGCTACACCTTC.

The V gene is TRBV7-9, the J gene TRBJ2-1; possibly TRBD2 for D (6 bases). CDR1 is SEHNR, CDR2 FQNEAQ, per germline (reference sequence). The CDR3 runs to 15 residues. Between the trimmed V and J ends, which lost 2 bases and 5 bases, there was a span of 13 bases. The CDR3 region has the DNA TGTGCCAGCAGCTTAAGACGGGGGAACGACAATGAGCAGTTCTTC. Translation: CASSLRRGNDNEQFF.

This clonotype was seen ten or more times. The CDR3 here is CASSSNILRTGINQPQHF. DNA of the CDR3: TGTGCCAGCAGCTCAAACATTCTACGGACAGGGATCAATCAGCCCCAGCATTTT. V usage is TRBV7-2 and J usage is TRBJ1-5; TRBD1 matches at 8 bases. Germline V gives CDR1 SGHTA, CDR2 FQGNSA. The length of the CDR3 is 18 residues. The V segment lost 4 bases and the J segment 3 bases; nucleotides outside the gene matches: 14.

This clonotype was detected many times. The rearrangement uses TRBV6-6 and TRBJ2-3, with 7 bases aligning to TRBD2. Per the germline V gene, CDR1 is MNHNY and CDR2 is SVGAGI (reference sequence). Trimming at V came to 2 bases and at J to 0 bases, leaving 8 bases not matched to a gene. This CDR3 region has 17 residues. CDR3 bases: TGTGCCAGCAGTTACGGGGAGGGCCAAGGGAGCACAGATACGCAGTATTTT. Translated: CASSYGEGQGSTDTQYF.

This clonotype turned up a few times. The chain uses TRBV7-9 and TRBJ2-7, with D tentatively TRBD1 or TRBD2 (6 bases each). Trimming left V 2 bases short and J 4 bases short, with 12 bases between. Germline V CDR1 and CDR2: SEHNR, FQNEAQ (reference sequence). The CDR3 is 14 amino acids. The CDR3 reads CASSLPGALYEQYF. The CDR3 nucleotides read TGTGCCAGCAGCTTACCGGGGGCCCTGTACGAGCAGTACTTC.

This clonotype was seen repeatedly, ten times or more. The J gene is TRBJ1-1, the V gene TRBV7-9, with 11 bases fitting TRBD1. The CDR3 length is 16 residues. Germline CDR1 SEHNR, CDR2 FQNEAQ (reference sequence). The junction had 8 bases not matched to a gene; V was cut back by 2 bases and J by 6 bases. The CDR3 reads CASSLLGQGGLAEAFF. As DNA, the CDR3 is TGTGCCAGCAGCTTATTGGGACAGGGGGGTCTCGCTGAAGCTTTCTTT.

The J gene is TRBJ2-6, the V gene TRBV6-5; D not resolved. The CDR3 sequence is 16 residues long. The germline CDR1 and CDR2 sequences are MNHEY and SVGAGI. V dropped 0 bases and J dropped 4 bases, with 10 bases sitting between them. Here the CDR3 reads CASSYSKVYGANVLTF. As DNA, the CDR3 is TGTGCCAGCAGTTACTCGAAGGTTTACGGGGCCAACGTCCTGACTTTC.

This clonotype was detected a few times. CDR3 protein: CSARGVGREYYGYTF. In DNA, the CDR3 is TGCAGTGCTAGAGGAGTGGGCAGGGAATACTATGGCTACACCTTC. The V call is TRBV20-1, the J call TRBJ1-2, with D tentatively TRBD1 (5 bases). The CDR3 sequence is 15 residues long. Germline V gene lookup returns CDR1 DFQATT and CDR2 SNEGSKA (reference sequence). V lost 1 base and J 3 bases, leaving 15 bases between the germline ends.

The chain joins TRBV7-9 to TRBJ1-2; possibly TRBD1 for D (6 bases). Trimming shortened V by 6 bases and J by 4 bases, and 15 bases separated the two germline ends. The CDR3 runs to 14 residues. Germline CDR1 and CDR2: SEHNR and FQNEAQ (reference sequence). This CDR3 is CASRQSEGVYGYTF. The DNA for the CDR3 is TGTGCCAGCAGACAATCGGAGGGGGTCTATGGCTACACCTTC.

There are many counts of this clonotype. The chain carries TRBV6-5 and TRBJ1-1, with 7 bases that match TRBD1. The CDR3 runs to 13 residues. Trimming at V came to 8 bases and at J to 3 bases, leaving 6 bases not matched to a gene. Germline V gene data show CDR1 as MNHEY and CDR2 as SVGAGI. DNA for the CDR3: TGTGCCAGCTGCACAGGGGCCTACACTGAAGCTTTCTTT. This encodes CASCTGAYTEAFF.

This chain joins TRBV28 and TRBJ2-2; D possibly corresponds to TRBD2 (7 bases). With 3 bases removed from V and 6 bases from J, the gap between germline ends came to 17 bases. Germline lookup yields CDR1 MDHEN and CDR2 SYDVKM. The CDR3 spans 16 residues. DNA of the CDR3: TGTGCCAGCAGTTTTGATTCGGGGGGCCGGGCCGGGGAGCTGTTTTTT. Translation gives CASSFDSGGRAGELFF.

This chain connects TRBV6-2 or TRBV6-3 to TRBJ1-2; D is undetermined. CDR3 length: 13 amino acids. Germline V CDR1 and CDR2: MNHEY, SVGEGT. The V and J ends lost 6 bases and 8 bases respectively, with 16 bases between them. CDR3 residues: CASRPDQLPGYTF. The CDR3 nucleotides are TGTGCCAGCAGACCCGACCAGCTCCCGGGCTACACCTTC.

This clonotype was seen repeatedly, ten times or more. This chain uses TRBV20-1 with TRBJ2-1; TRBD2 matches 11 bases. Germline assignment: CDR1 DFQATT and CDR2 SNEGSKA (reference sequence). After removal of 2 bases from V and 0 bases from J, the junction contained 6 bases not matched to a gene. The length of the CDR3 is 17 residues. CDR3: CSARILAGESSYNEQFF. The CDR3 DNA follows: TGCAGTGCTAGAATACTAGCGGGGGAGAGCTCCTACAATGAGCAGTTCTTC.